A single sample gave rise to the 7 T cell receptor beta chains below, sequenced in a study of identical twins' blood T cells. TCRdb re-analysed the 5' RACE reads in MiXCR, keeping a single row per CDR3 protein. The data show 350,000 to 400,000 distinct CDR3 sequences, 28% seen once. Sequenced: PBMCs. The receptors here all came from a woman aged 18 to 55 in good health.

This clonotype was recorded at least ten times. This chain joins TRBV20-1 and TRBJ2-1, with 11 bases matching TRBD2. This CDR3 is 14 amino acids long. V dropped 2 bases and J dropped 8; count of bases not matched to a gene: 5. Germline V CDR1 and CDR2: DFQATT, SNEGSKA (reference sequence). DNA of the CDR3: TGCAGTGCTAGACCTAGCGGGAGGAGGGATGAGCAGTTCTTC. Its protein is CSARPSGRRDEQFF.

Of note for this clonotype: The junction departs from germline at one end; a sequencing error may be responsible. The genes are TRBV29-1 and TRBJ2-3; D might be TRBD2 (6 bases). This CDR3 spans 14 amino acids. Per the germline V gene, CDR1 is SQVTM and CDR2 is ANQGSEA. This chain's CDR3 is CSVDDWRATYTQYF. In DNA form, the CDR3 reads TGCAGCGTTGATGACTGGAGGGCCACATATACGCAGTATTTT.

In this sample, this clonotype turned up a few times. The chain combines TRBV20-1 with TRBJ2-2; TRBD2 matches at 11 bases. Looked up from germline, CDR1 is DFQATT and CDR2 is SNEGSKA (reference sequence). V was clipped by 3 bases and J by 5 bases; unmatched bases: 5. CDR3 size: 15 residues. This chain's CDR3 is CSARPSGRRTGELFF. The DNA for the CDR3 is TGCAGTGCTAGGCCTAGCGGGAGGAGGACCGGGGAGCTGTTTTTT.

This clonotype was counted only a few times. CDR3: CASCQRYSETQYF. The CDR3 bases are TGTGCCAGCTGCCAGCGGTATTCGGAGACCCAGTACTTC. The J gene is TRBJ2-5, the V gene TRBV2; possible D gene TRBD2, 5 bases. Trimming cost V 8 bases and J 5 bases, with 15 bases left between them. The CDR3 runs 13 residues. Per germline, CDR1 SNHLY and CDR2 FYNNEI.

The chain recombines TRBV11-2 with TRBJ2-5; no reliable D call. The CDR3 loop spans 14 amino acids. The V gene lost 4 bases and the J gene lost 4 bases, with 13 bases spanning the gap. Germline V gene lookup returns CDR1 SGHAT and CDR2 FQNNGV. This CDR3 reads CASSSASGRETQYF. CDR3 nucleotide sequence: TGTGCCAGCAGCTCAGCTTCCGGGCGAGAGACCCAGTACTTC.

V gene TRBV20-1 combines with J gene TRBJ1-2, with 7 nucleotides matching TRBD1. The CDR3 contains 16 residues. After removal of 6 bases from V and 2 bases from J, the junction contained 15 bases not matched to a gene. Germline values: CDR1 DFQATT, CDR2 SNEGSKA (reference sequence). The CDR3 sequence: CSATQDRDWVNYGYTF. The CDR3 DNA reads as TGCAGTGCAACCCAAGACAGGGACTGGGTGAACTATGGCTACACCTTC.

V gene TRBV29-1 combines with J gene TRBJ1-1; D remains unclear. This CDR3 has 12 amino acids. Germline V gene lookup returns CDR1 SQVTM and CDR2 ANQGSEA. The germline V and J ends were trimmed by 3 bases and 2 bases, with 7 bases remaining between them. CDR3 region: CSVEVGNTEAFF. The CDR3 nucleotides are TGCAGCGTTGAGGTGGGTAACACTGAAGCTTTCTTT.